Sequencing of this T cell receptor beta chain was carried out in a study of HIV-infected patients and healthy controls. Study findings and constraints: Significantly higher mean Gini indices appeared in HIV-infected repertoires, possibly reflecting oligoclonality. Approximately three months of therapy was arguably too brief to observe immune reconstitution in treated samples. HIV+ repertoires were severely depleted of MAIT alpha-chain CDR3s, unlike healthy controls.

Within the sample, this clonotype is medium-sized. Antigen: not known. This beta chain lies outside the target of a library built for alpha chains; its clone size means little. V trimming: 0 bases; J trimming: 4 bases; junction bases outside the gene matches: 4. This CDR3 is built from 16 residues. Looked up from germline, CDR1 is SQVTM and CDR2 is ANQGSEA. Follow-up blood was drawn about 14 weeks, roughly three months, after antiretroviral therapy began. No cell fractionation was done, so the repertoire covers all unsorted peripheral blood T cells. cDNA was made from approximately 500 ng RNA using alpha and beta constant primers. Alpha and beta chain libraries were made separately by chain-specific third strand synthesis with multiplexing indices. A 5' RACE adapter with a random hexamer and the SP2 primer site was joined to cDNA. From the 5' RACE reads, TCRdb called clonotypes with MiXCR, one entry per CDR3 protein. This table has around 8,600 distinct CDR3 sequences, 6.7% appearing once.

This clonotype originated in an adult with HIV infection. The material was blood, obtained during antiretroviral therapy. The chain has TRBV29-1 and TRBJ2-2; 11 bases line up with TRBD2. CDR3 residues: CSVEDLAGGVTGELFF. CDR3 coding DNA: TGCAGCGTTGAAGATCTAGCGGGAGGAGTCACCGGGGAGCTGTTTTTT.